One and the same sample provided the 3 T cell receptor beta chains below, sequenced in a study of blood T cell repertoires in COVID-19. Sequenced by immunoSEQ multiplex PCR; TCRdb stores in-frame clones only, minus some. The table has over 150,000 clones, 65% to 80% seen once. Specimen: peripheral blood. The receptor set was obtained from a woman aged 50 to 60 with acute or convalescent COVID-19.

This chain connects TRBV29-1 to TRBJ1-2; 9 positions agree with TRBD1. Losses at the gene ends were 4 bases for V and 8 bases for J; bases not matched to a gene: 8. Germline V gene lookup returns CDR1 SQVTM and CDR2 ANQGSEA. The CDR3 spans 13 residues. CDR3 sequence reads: CSVGGQGLIGYTF. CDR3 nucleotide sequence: TGCAGCGTTGGAGGACAGGGGTTGATCGGCTACACCTTC.

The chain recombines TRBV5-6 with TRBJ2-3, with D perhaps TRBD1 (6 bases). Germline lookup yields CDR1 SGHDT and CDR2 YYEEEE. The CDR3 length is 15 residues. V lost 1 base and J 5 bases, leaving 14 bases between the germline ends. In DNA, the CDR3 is TGTGCCAGCAGCTTGTGGACAGCAGAAGGAGATACGCAGTATTTT. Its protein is CASSLWTAEGDTQYF. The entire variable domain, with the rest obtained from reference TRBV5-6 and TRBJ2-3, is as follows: DAGVTQSPTHLIKTRGQQVTLRCSPKSGHDTVSWYQQALGQGPQFIFQYYEEEERQRGNFPDRFSGHQFPNYSSELNVNALLLGDSALYLCASSLWTAEGDTQYFGPGTRLTVL.

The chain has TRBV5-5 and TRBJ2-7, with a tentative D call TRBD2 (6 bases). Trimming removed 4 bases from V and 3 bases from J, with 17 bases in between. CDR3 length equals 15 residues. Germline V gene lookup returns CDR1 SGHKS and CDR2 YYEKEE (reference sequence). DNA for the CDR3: TGTGCCAGCAGCCCCGTTTACGGGGGATTCTACGAGCAGTACTTC. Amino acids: CASSPVYGGFYEQYF.